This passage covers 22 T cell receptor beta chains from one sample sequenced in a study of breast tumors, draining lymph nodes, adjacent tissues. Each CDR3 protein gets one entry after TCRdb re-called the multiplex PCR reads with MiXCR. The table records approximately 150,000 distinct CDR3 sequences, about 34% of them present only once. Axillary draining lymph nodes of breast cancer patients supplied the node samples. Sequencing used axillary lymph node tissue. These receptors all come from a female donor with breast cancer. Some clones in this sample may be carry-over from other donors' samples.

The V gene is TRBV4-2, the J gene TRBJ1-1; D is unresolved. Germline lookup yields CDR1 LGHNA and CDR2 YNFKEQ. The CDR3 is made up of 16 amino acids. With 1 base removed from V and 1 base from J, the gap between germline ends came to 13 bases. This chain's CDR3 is CASSQVSLGTNTEAFF. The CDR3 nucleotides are TGTGCCAGCAGCCAAGTGTCCCTTGGCACGAACACTGAAGCTTTCTTT.

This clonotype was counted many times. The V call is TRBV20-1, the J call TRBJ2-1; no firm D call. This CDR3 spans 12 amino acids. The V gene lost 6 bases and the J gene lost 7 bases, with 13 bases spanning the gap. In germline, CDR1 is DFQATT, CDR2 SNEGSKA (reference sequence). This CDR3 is CSARLRANEQFF. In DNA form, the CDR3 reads TGCAGTGCACGCCTAAGGGCGAATGAGCAGTTCTTC.

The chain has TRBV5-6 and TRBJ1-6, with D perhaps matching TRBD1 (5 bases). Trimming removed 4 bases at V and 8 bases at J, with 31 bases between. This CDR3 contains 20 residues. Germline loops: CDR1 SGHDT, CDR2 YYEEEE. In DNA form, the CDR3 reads TGTGCCAGCAGCCTGACTCCTACCGGTGGCAGGGAAAGAGGGGATTCACCCCTCCACTTT. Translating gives CASSLTPTGGRERGDSPLHF.

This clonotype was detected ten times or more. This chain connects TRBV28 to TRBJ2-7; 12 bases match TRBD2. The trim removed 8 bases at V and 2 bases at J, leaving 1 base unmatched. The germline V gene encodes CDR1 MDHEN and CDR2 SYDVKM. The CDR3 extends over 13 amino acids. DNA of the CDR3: TGTGCCAGCCGGACTAGCGGGACCTACGAGCAGTACTTC. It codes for CASRTSGTYEQYF.

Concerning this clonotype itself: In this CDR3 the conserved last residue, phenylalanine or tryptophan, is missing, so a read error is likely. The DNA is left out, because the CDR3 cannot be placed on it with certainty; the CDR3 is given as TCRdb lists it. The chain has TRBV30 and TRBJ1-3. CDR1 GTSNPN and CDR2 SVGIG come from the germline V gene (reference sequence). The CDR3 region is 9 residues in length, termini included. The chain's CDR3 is CAWSSRGGL.

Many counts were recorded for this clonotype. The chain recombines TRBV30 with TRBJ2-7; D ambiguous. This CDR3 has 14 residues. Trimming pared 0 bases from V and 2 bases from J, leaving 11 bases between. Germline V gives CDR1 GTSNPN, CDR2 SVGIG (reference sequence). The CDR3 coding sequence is TGTGCCTGGAGTGTACTACGAGTACCCTACGAGCAGTACTTC. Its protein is CAWSVLRVPYEQYF. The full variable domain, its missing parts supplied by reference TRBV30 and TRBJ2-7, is SQTIHQWPATLVQPVGSPLSLECTVEGTSNPNLYWYRQAAGRGLQLLFYSVGIGQISSEVPQNLSASRPQDRQFILSSKKLLLSDSGFYLCAWSVLRVPYEQYFGPGTRLTVT.

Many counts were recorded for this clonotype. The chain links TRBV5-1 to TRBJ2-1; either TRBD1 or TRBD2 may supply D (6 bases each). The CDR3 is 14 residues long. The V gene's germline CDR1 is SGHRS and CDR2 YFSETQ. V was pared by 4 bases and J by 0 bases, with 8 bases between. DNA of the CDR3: TGCGCCAGCAGCAGGGGGGCCTCCTACAATGAGCAGTTCTTC. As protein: CASSRGASYNEQFF.

The CDR3 DNA reads as TGTGCCAGCAGCTTAGCCGGGGTTGGGACGGGAAACACCATATATTTT. Protein product: CASSLAGVGTGNTIYF. The chain uses TRBV7-2 and TRBJ1-3; D is perhaps TRBD1 (5 bases). V was trimmed by 0 bases and J by 4 bases, leaving 13 bases between them. Germline-derived CDR1 and CDR2 are SGHTA and FQGNSA. The CDR3 totals 16 residues.

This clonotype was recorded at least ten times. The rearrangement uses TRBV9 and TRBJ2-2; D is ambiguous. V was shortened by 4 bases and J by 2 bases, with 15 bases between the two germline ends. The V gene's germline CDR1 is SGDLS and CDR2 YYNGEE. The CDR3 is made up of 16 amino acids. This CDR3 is CASSPLSGYNTGELFF. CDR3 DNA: TGTGCCAGCAGCCCCCTCAGTGGCTATAACACCGGGGAGCTGTTTTTT. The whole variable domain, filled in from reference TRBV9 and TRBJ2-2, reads DSGVTQTPKHLITATGQRVTLRCSPRSGDLSVYWYQQSLDQGLQFLIQYYNGEERAKGNILERFSAQQFPDLHSELNLSSLELGDSALYFCASSPLSGYNTGELFFGEGSRLTVL.

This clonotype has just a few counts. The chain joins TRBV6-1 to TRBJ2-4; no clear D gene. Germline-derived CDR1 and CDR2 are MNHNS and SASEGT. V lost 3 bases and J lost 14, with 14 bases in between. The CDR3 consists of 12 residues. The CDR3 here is CASSEALRVEYF. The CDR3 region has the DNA TGTGCCAGCAGTGAGGCGCTAAGGGTGGAGTACTTC.

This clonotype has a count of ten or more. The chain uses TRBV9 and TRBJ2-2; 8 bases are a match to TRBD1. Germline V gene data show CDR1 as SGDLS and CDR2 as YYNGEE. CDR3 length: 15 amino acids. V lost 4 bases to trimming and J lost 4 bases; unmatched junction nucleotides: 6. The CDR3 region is CASSPRTGSTGELFF. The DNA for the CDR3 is TGTGCCAGCAGCCCGCGGACAGGGAGCACCGGGGAGCTGTTTTTT.

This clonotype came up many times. Here the CDR3 reads CASSPPRGYEQYF. In DNA form, the CDR3 reads TGTGCCAGCAGCCCTCCAAGGGGCTACGAGCAGTACTTC. This rearrangement joins TRBV9 to TRBJ2-7, with a tentative D call TRBD1 (5 bases). The CDR3 runs to 13 residues. V lost 4 bases to trimming and J lost 3 bases, with 11 bases between them. Germline CDR1 reads SGDLS; CDR2 reads YYNGEE. Variable domain in full (rest from reference TRBV9 and TRBJ2-7): DSGVTQTPKHLITATGQRVTLRCSPRSGDLSVYWYQQSLDQGLQFLIQYYNGEERAKGNILERFSAQQFPDLHSELNLSSLELGDSALYFCASSPPRGYEQYFGPGTRLTVT.

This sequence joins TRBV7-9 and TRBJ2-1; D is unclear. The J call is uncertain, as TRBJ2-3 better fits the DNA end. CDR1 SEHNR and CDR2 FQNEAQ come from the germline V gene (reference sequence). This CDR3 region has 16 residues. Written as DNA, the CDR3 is TGTGCCAGCAGCTCCCTTTTTAGCCTCTCCTACGATGAGCAGTATTTT. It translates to CASSSLFSLSYDEQYF.

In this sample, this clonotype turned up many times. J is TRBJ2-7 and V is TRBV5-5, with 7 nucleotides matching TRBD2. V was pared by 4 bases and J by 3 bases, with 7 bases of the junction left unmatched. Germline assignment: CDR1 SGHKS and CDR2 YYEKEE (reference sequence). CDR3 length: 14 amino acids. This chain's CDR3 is CASSQQPSGYEQYF. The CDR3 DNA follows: TGTGCCAGCAGCCAGCAACCTAGCGGCTACGAGCAGTACTTC.

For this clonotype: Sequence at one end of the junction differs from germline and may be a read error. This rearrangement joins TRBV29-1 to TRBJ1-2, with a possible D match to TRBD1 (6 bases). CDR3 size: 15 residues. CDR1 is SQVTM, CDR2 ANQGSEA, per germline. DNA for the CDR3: TGCAGCGTGGAAGGGTCTCCACAGGGAGTGATCGGCTACACCTTC. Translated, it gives CSVEGSPQGVIGYTF.

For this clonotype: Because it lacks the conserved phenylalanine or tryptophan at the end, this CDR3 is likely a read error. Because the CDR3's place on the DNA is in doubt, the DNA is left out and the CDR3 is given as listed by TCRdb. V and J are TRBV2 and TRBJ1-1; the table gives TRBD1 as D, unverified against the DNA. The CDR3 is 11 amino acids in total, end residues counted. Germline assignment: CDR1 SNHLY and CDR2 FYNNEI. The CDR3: CASSEYRMGFL.

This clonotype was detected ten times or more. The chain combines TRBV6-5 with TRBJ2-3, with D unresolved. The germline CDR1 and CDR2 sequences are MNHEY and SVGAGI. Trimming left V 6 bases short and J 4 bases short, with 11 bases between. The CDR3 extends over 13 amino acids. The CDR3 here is CASRVAWADTQYF. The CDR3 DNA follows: TGTGCCAGCAGAGTGGCTTGGGCAGATACGCAGTATTTT.

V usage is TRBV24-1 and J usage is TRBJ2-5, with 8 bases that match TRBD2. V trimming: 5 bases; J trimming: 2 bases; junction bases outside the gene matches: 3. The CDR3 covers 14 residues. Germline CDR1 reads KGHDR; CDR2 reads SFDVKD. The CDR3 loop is CATSGGGGQETQYF. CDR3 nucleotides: TGTGCCACCAGTGGGGGCGGGGGGCAAGAGACCCAGTACTTC.

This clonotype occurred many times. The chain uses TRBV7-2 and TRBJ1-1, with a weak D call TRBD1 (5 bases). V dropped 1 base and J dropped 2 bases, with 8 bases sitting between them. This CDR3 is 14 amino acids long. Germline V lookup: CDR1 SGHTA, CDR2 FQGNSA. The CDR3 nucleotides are TGTGCCAGCAGCTTAGTCAGGGTAAACACTGAAGCTTTCTTT. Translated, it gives CASSLVRVNTEAFF.

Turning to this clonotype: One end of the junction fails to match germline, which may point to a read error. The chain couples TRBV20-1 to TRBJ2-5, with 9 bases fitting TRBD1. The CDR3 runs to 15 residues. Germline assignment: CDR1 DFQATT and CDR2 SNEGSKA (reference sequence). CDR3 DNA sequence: TGCAGTGCCCTAGCCCGGGACAGGGACCAGGAGACCCAGTACTTC. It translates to CSALARDRDQETQYF.

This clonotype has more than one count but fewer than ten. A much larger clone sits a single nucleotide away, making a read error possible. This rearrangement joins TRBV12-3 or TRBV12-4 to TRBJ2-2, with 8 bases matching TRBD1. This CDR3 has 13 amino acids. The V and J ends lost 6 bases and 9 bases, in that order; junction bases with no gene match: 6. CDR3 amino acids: CASRNQGARELFF. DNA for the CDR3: TGTGCCAGCAGGAACCAGGGGGCGAGGGAGCTGTTTTTT.

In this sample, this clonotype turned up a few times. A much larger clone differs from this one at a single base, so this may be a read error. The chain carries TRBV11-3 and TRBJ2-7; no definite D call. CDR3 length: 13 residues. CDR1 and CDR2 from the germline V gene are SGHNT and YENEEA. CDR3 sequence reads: CASSLWSSSEQYF. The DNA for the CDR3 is TGTGCCAGCAGCCTCTGGAGCTCCTCCGAGCAGTACTTC.